Sequencing of this T cell receptor (beta chain) was carried out in a study of CD8 T cells in ankylosing spondylitis (dated by TCRdb to about 2017). About the study as a whole: The study profiled T cell receptor beta repertoires in healthy donors and ankylosing spondylitis patients to find disease-linked TCR variants. In total, the full study cohort was made up of 108 healthy donors and 25 ankylosing spondylitis patients. Peripheral blood was sampled, and synovial fluid was additionally collected from ankylosing spondylitis patients. Summary of the overall study and its limitations: A CD8+ phenotype was shown by the disease-linked clones, which were found at relatively low frequencies in peripheral blood. Some TCR beta motif variants had previously been reported in synovial fluid and blood of reactive arthritis patients, which suggested common disease-initiation mechanisms. According to the report, matched synovial fluid samples from ankylosing spondylitis patients were significantly enriched for the disease-linked clones. Blood from ankylosing spondylitis patients appeared to be characterized by a TCR beta motif composed of about eight highly homologous amino acid variants.

Looking up the germline V gene yields CDR1 KGHSH and CDR2 LQKENI. The CDR3, from cysteine to phenylalanine, totals 15 residues. Only the CDR3 DNA stays, 45 bases, in frame from base 1. The V end gives up 2 bases and the J end 10 bases, leaving 7 bases in the junction not matched to a gene. These reads were obtained on an Illumina HiSeq 2500. TCR beta libraries were prepared by quantitative 5'-RACE with molecular barcodes. The original pipeline was this. A new computational method based on a probabilistic model of VDJ rearrangement was used to identify disease-linked TCR variants. TCRdb handled the public reads itself, with Q25 trimming in fastp and clone calling in MiXCR, and kept productive beta chains. Entries that share a CDR3 protein sequence are merged under the most common genes and DNA. What appears here as the V and J calls and clone size reflects TCRdb's work, not the paper's. This sample holds 700,000 or so distinct CDR3 sequences; roughly 19% were observed only once. 19% of the sample comes from the top ten.

About this clonotype: The antigen this receptor binds is unknown. No much larger clonotype is one base removed from it; base qualities were not supplied.

This TCR was recovered from a male donor with ankylosing spondylitis. Source material: blood, either unsorted or a sorted T cell fraction (not recorded which). This sequence uses TRBV18 and TRBJ2-1; 11 junctional bases match TRBD1. The DNA sequence is as follows: TGTGCCAGCTCACCAGGGGGACAGGGGGGAACCGAGCAGTTCTTC. Translated, this is CASSPGGQGGTEQFF.